The clone carrying this TCR beta chain came up once. This specimen comes from a study of cytomegalovirus exposure and HLA in healthy donors. The CDR3 has 17 residues. The V gene's germline CDR1 is SGHDT and CDR2 YYEEEE. The V and J ends lost 0 bases and 0 bases respectively, with 10 bases between them. The PCR was carried out with 60 Vbeta primers and 13 Jbeta primers. The data were produced by immunoSEQ multiplex PCR, yet TCRdb's version contains in-frame clones alone and is incomplete. The repertoire consists of about 160,000 clones, with approximately 80% occurring once and the leading ten covering 3% to 4.5%.

The TCR sequence derives from a man aged 25 to 40 in good health and CMV-seropositive. The J gene is TRBJ2-6, the V gene TRBV5-6; D unresolved. The source material was PBMCs. The CDR3: CASSLVRYRSGANVLTF. The CDR3 region has the DNA TGTGCCAGCAGCTTGGTCAGGTATCGCTCTGGGGCCAACGTCCTGACTTTC.